Below are 17 T cell receptor beta chains sequenced from a single sample in a study of cytotoxic CD8 clonotypes in ibrutinib-treated CLL. Clones were sequenced by immunoSEQ multiplex PCR, and TCRdb holds only the in-frame ones, with some missing. The profile shows 200,000 to 250,000 clones, 70% of them singletons. Here the sequenced sample was PBMCs, taken after 12 months of ibrutinib treatment. These receptors were collected from a human donor with chronic lymphocytic leukemia.

The J gene is TRBJ1-2, the V gene TRBV7-2; D is undetermined. The germline CDR1 and CDR2 sequences are SGHTA and FQGNSA. The V gene lost 1 base and the J gene lost 4 bases, with 10 bases spanning the gap. This CDR3 spans 14 amino acids. CDR3 sequence (DNA): TGTGCCAGCAGCTTAGACGGGATTAGCTATGGCTACACCTTC. As protein: CASSLDGISYGYTF. Drawing the rest from reference TRBV7-2 and TRBJ1-2, the complete variable domain is GAGVSQSPSNKVTEKGKDVELRCDPISGHTALYWYRQSLGQGLEFLIYFQGNSAPDKSGLPSDRFSAERTGGSVSTLTIQRTQQEDSAVYLCASSLDGISYGYTFGSGTRLTVV.

The chain joins TRBV11-2 to TRBJ2-5; tentatively, D is TRBD1 (6 bases). The V end was cut by 3 bases, the J end by 2 bases, with 16 bases between. This CDR3 spans 16 amino acids. The V gene's germline CDR1 is SGHAT and CDR2 FQNNGV. The chain's CDR3 is CASSFSTGTPQETQYF. For the CDR3, the DNA is TGTGCCAGCAGCTTCTCAACGGGGACACCTCAAGAGACCCAGTACTTC.

This clone was picked up a small number of times. The rearrangement joins TRBV12-5 to TRBJ2-3; TRBD1 agrees at 9 bases. The germline CDR1 and CDR2 sequences are LGHNT and FRNRAP. The length of the CDR3 is 13 residues. Losses at the gene ends were 6 bases for V and 5 bases for J; bases not matched to a gene: 3. In DNA, the CDR3 is TGTGCTAGTGGCTGGACAGGGGTAGATACGCAGTATTTT. Translating it yields CASGWTGVDTQYF. Filled out from reference TRBV12-5 and TRBJ2-3, the complete variable domain reads DARVTQTPRHKVTEMGQEVTMRCQPILGHNTVFWYRQTMMQGLELLAYFRNRAPLDDSGMPKDRFSAEMPDATLATLKIQPSEPRDSAVYFCASGWTGVDTQYFGPGTRLTVL.

J is TRBJ1-2 and V is TRBV15; TRBD1 matches at 10 bases. Germline CDR1 and CDR2: LNHNV and YYDKDF (reference sequence). CDR3 length equals 16 residues. The junction had 7 bases not matched to a gene; V was cut back by 3 bases and J by 3 bases. DNA of the CDR3: TGTGCCACCAGCAGGACAGGGACAGGGGTGTACTATGGCTACACCTTC. Translated, it gives CATSRTGTGVYYGYTF.

J is TRBJ2-3 and V is TRBV4-1, with TRBD2 matching 10 bases. Looked up from germline, CDR1 is MGHRA and CDR2 is YSYEKL. J gave up 7 bases and V 1 base, and 11 bases lay outside the gene matches. The CDR3 is 17 amino acids. The CDR3 loop reads CASSQVVRAGGKNTQYF. CDR3 sequence (DNA): TGCGCCAGCAGCCAAGTTGTCAGAGCGGGGGGGAAGAATACGCAGTATTTT.

V and J are TRBV9 and TRBJ1-2; 8 nucleotides line up with TRBD1. The trim removed 0 bases at V and 4 bases at J, leaving 5 bases unmatched. This CDR3 is built from 15 residues. Germline assignment: CDR1 SGDLS and CDR2 YYNGEE. Written as DNA, the CDR3 is TGTGCCAGCAGCGTAGGGTTACAGGGGGTCTATGGCTACACCTTC. Translated: CASSVGLQGVYGYTF.

The rearrangement uses TRBV6-6 and TRBJ2-3; 7 bases are shared with TRBD1. CDR3 length equals 13 residues. Germline CDR1 and CDR2: MNHNY and SVGAGI (reference sequence). The CDR3 nucleotides read TGTGCTACACAGGGGCATCAGACAGATACGCAGTATTTT. Amino acid sequence: CATQGHQTDTQYF.

This clone was observed a single time. The V gene is TRBV7-9, the J gene TRBJ1-1; D gene ambiguous. V lost 3 bases and J 6 bases, leaving 8 bases between the germline ends. Germline-derived CDR1 and CDR2 are SEHNR and FQNEAQ (reference sequence). The CDR3 runs 12 residues. The CDR3 bases are TGTGCCAGCAGCTTCGCAGGTCCTGAAGCTTTCTTT. Residues: CASSFAGPEAFF.

This clone was detected once. This chain joins TRBV28 and TRBJ2-5; D not certain. The V and J ends lost 0 bases and 2 bases respectively, with 10 bases between them. Germline lookup yields CDR1 MDHEN and CDR2 SYDVKM. The CDR3 has 15 residues. As DNA, the CDR3 is TGTGCCAGCAGTTTATGGTCCGCCGGGCAAGAGACCCAGTACTTC. This encodes CASSLWSAGQETQYF.

The chain has TRBV25-1 and TRBJ2-5; 7 bases are a match to TRBD2. The CDR3 is 13 amino acids. The V gene's germline CDR1 is MGHDK and CDR2 SYGVNS. J gave up 5 bases and V 0 bases, and 0 bases lay outside the gene matches. CDR3 coding DNA: TGTGCCAGCAGTGAATACGGGGGGGAGACCCAGTACTTC. Its translation: CASSEYGGETQYF.

The rearrangement joins TRBV9 to TRBJ2-7; D gene ambiguous. This CDR3 region has 14 residues. The V end was cut by 0 bases, the J end by 2 bases, with 9 bases between. The germline gives CDR1 SGDLS, CDR2 YYNGEE. The chain's CDR3 is CASSVEQAPYEQYF. The CDR3 DNA reads as TGTGCCAGCAGCGTAGAGCAGGCCCCCTACGAGCAGTACTTC.

The table lists this clone with a few counts. J is TRBJ2-7 and V is TRBV27; D is possibly TRBD1 (5 bases). The V and J ends lost 8 bases and 0 bases respectively, with 11 bases between them. This CDR3 comprises 13 residues. Germline-derived CDR1 and CDR2 are MNHEY and SMNVEV (reference sequence). CDR3 region: CASGQGRSYEQYF. CDR3 DNA sequence: TGTGCCAGCGGGCAGGGCCGCTCCTACGAGCAGTACTTC.

In this sample, this clone turned up a few times. The rearrangement links TRBV7-2 to TRBJ1-2; D remains unclear. The CDR3 extends over 13 amino acids. From germline, CDR1 is SGHTA and CDR2 FQGNSA. The V end was cut by 7 bases, the J end by 7 bases, with 16 bases between. DNA for the CDR3: TGTGCCAGCACCAGCTTGGGTTTAGGTGGCTACACCTTC. It translates to CASTSLGLGGYTF.

The V gene is TRBV10-3, the J gene TRBJ1-1; D ambiguous. The germline CDR1 and CDR2 sequences are ENHRY and SYGVKD. This CDR3 spans 16 amino acids. Trimming removed 2 bases from V and 0 bases from J, with 13 bases in between. The CDR3 coding sequence is TGTGCCATCAGTGAGGCCTCGTCGGGGTTGAACACTGAAGCTTTCTTT. This encodes CAISEASSGLNTEAFF.

This chain connects TRBV2 to TRBJ2-7; no clear D. V was pared by 4 bases and J by 12 bases, with 10 bases between. CDR1 and CDR2 from the germline V gene are SNHLY and FYNNEI. This CDR3 has 10 residues. The chain's CDR3 is CASSVGFRYF. The DNA of the CDR3 is TGTGCCAGCAGTGTGGGATTTAGGTACTTC.

This chain links TRBV2 with TRBJ2-7; D remains unclear. CDR1 and CDR2 from the germline V gene are SNHLY and FYNNEI. V was shortened by 4 bases and J by 1 base, with 11 bases between the two germline ends. The CDR3 spans 14 residues. CDR3 amino acids: CASSGNAASYEQYF. CDR3 coding DNA: TGTGCCAGCAGTGGAAACGCGGCGTCCTACGAGCAGTACTTC.

The rearrangement joins TRBV19 to TRBJ1-1; D not resolved. This CDR3 has 15 residues. The germline V and J ends were trimmed by 4 bases and 1 base, with 13 bases remaining between them. Germline CDR1 and CDR2: LNHDA and SQIVND (reference sequence). CDR3 loop: CASSKARLRNTEAFF. The CDR3 DNA follows: TGTGCCAGTAGTAAGGCACGATTAAGGAACACTGAAGCTTTCTTT.